The present T cell receptor beta chain was sequenced within a study of vaccination and CD4 T cells after COVID-19. Regarding the study as a whole: This study had few convalescent patients and no early post-infection samples.

The treatment denotes: roughly 11-day PBMC culture with coronavirus spike peptide pools or control peptides (ViraFEST assay). The unexposed donor's CD4+ T cells were collected before the COVID-19 pandemic (2011-2018). At the Johns Hopkins FTIC core, DNA taken from cultured CD4+ T cells was sequenced by way of the Oncomine TCR Beta short-read assay. TCRdb used MiXCR to reprocess the PCR reads, holding one entry per CDR3 protein. Found here are 4,500 to 5,500 distinct CDR3 sequences, approximately 40% of them singletons; the top ten hold around two fifths. As for this clonotype: Its target is unknown.

Looked up from germline, CDR1 is GTSNPN and CDR2 is SVGIG (reference sequence). The length of the CDR3 is 15 residues. V gave up 2 bases and J gave up 1 base, with 14 bases separating them. The specimen sequenced was CD4+ T cells from blood, cultured in vitro. The chain joins TRBV30 to TRBJ1-1; D gene ambiguous. This receptor was identified in a human donor in good health. CDR3 nucleotides: TGTGCCTGGAGTATATCAGGACCCTGGAACACTGAAGCTTTCTTT. Amino acids: CAWSISGPWNTEAFF.